One sample yielded the 20 T cell receptor beta chains listed below, sequenced in a study of response to subunit inactivated influenza vaccine. TCRdb ran MiXCR on the RT-PCR reads and lists one entry per CDR3 protein. The sample comprises around 580,000 distinct CDR3 sequences, 12% to 15% of which are singletons, and more than 9.5% rests with the top ten. The sample was PBMCs from blood, taken about 12 days after vaccination. The receptors come from a man aged 45-65 years who received an inactivated influenza vaccine.

The rearrangement joins TRBV6-1 to TRBJ1-6; D is undetermined. Germline CDR1 is MNHNS and CDR2 is SASEGT. V dropped 6 bases and J dropped 0 bases, with 12 bases sitting between them. CDR3 length equals 16 residues. The CDR3, as DNA: TGTGCCAGCAGGCTTCTTATGAGCTCCTATAATTCACCCCTCCACTTT. Protein product: CASRLLMSSYNSPLHF.

The table lists this clonotype with a few counts. This sequence joins TRBV19 and TRBJ2-1; possibly TRBD1 or TRBD2 for D (5 bases each). The CDR3 spans 13 residues. The germline CDR1 and CDR2 sequences are LNHDA and SQIVND (reference sequence). The V and J ends lost 4 bases and 10 bases respectively, with 14 bases between them. This chain's CDR3 is CASSTGRVAEQFF. As DNA, the CDR3 is TGTGCCAGTAGTACGGGGCGGGTGGCGGAGCAGTTCTTC.

This chain connects TRBV18 to TRBJ2-2; TRBD1 matches at 10 bases. The CDR3 contains 16 residues. CDR1 is KGHSH and CDR2 is LQKENI in the germline V gene. V trimming: 3 bases; J trimming: 6 bases; junction bases outside the gene matches: 7. CDR3 coding DNA: TGTGCCAGCTCACCCCTTGACAGGGGGCTGCCCGGGGAGCTGTTTTTT. Encoded protein: CASSPLDRGLPGELFF.

In its sample, this clonotype was seen many times. The V gene is TRBV2, the J gene TRBJ1-1; D remains ambiguous. Germline CDR1 SNHLY, CDR2 FYNNEI. Trimming left V 1 base short and J 2 bases short, with 5 bases between. The CDR3 is 13 residues long. CDR3 bases: TGTGCCAGCAGTGAAGAAGTTAACACTGAAGCTTTCTTT. Amino acid sequence: CASSEEVNTEAFF.

This clonotype was recorded a few times. The chain joins TRBV20-1 to TRBJ2-1; 8 positions agree with TRBD1. The germline V gene encodes CDR1 DFQATT and CDR2 SNEGSKA (reference sequence). This CDR3 has 14 residues. The V segment lost 0 bases and the J segment 7 bases; nucleotides outside the gene matches: 5. CDR3 residues: CSARDLDRGNEQFF. Written as DNA, the CDR3 is TGCAGTGCTAGAGATCTAGACAGGGGTAATGAGCAGTTCTTC.

This clonotype was seen repeatedly, ten times or more. The J gene is TRBJ2-1, the V gene TRBV29-1; 11 bases align to TRBD2. Germline CDR1 reads SQVTM; CDR2 reads ANQGSEA. Germline trimming cut 4 bases from V and 7 bases from J; bases unmatched to any gene: 6. There are 14 residues in the CDR3. The CDR3 spells CSVAAGLAANEQFF. The CDR3 nucleotides read TGCAGCGTTGCCGCGGGACTAGCGGCGAATGAGCAGTTCTTC.

This clonotype was observed many times. This chain links TRBV29-1 with TRBJ1-2, with D possibly matching TRBD1 (5 bases). In germline, CDR1 is SQVTM, CDR2 ANQGSEA. V lost 6 bases to trimming and J lost 5 bases, with 7 bases between them. The CDR3 extends over 10 amino acids. Here the CDR3 reads CSVAGYGYTF. Here the CDR3 DNA reads TGCAGCGTAGCAGGGTATGGCTACACCTTC.

This clonotype was seen at least ten times. V and J are TRBV7-9 and TRBJ2-1; 7 bases agree with TRBD2. Trimming took 1 base from V and 4 from J; bases not matched to a gene: 7. Germline V CDR1 and CDR2: SEHNR, FQNEAQ (reference sequence). The CDR3 totals 16 residues. The DNA of the CDR3 is TGTGCCAGCAGCTTAGATCCAGCGGGGATATACAATGAGCAGTTCTTC. This sequence encodes CASSLDPAGIYNEQFF.

This clonotype has only a few counts. The chain has TRBV4-2 and TRBJ2-3; D gene unclear. V was clipped by 0 bases and J by 1 base, with 11 bases between them. Germline V lookup: CDR1 LGHNA, CDR2 YNFKEQ. This CDR3 has 16 amino acids. In nucleotides, the CDR3 is TGTGCCAGCAGCCAAGAAGGGCAGTTTGGCACAGATACGCAGTATTTT. It is translated as CASSQEGQFGTDTQYF.

This clonotype appeared a few times. This chain links TRBV7-3 with TRBJ2-3; 10 bases map to TRBD2. Trimming took 6 bases from V and 3 from J; bases not matched to a gene: 6. The CDR3 covers 15 residues. Germline V gene lookup returns CDR1 SGHTA and CDR2 FQGTGA. The CDR3 nucleotides read TGTGCCAGCAGGCCTAGCGGGAGTCGGACAGATACGCAGTATTTT. Amino acids: CASRPSGSRTDTQYF.

In this sample, this clonotype turned up a few times. The chain carries TRBV4-2 and TRBJ2-7; perhaps TRBD2 as D (6 bases). CDR1 is LGHNA, CDR2 YNFKEQ, per germline. The CDR3 is 15 amino acids. V lost 4 bases to trimming and J lost 2 bases, with 15 bases between them. The CDR3 sequence: CASSRRGIPPYEQYF. As DNA, the CDR3 is TGTGCCAGCAGCCGACGCGGGATCCCTCCCTACGAGCAGTACTTC.

V gene TRBV20-1 combines with J gene TRBJ2-1; D gene ambiguous. The germline gives CDR1 DFQATT, CDR2 SNEGSKA (reference sequence). The CDR3 spans 13 residues. V lost 6 bases, J lost 4 bases, and 13 bases lay in between. The CDR3 loop reads CSASSRLYNEQFF. The CDR3 DNA is TGCAGTGCCTCGAGTAGGCTTTACAATGAGCAGTTCTTC.

This clonotype has a handful of counts. The V call is TRBV29-1, the J call TRBJ2-7, with 13 bases fitting TRBD2. The CDR3 covers 14 residues. CDR1 and CDR2 from the germline V gene are SQVTM and ANQGSEA. After removal of 3 bases from V and 6 bases from J, the junction contained 5 bases not matched to a gene. CDR3 protein: CSVEAGTSGIEQYF. For the CDR3, the DNA is TGCAGCGTTGAGGCCGGGACTAGCGGGATCGAGCAGTACTTC.

In its sample, this clonotype was seen a few times. This chain joins TRBV4-1 and TRBJ2-3; perhaps TRBD1 as D (5 bases). V was clipped by 7 bases and J by 4 bases, with 12 bases between them. This CDR3 contains 13 residues. The germline CDR1 and CDR2 sequences are MGHRA and YSYEKL. The CDR3 spells CASNVQGSDTQYF. Here the CDR3 DNA reads TGCGCCAGCAATGTCCAGGGATCAGATACGCAGTATTTT.

This clonotype was observed many times. The chain carries TRBV5-1 and TRBJ2-1; D is possibly TRBD1 (6 bases). The CDR3 covers 16 residues. The germline CDR1 and CDR2 sequences are SGHRS and YFSETQ. The V gene lost 4 bases and the J gene lost 5 bases, with 19 bases spanning the gap. The CDR3 nucleotides are TGCGCCAGCAGCCCACAAAACAGGGTTGGAGACAATGAGCAGTTCTTC. Protein sequence: CASSPQNRVGDNEQFF.

This clonotype was seen at least ten times. J is TRBJ1-5 and V is TRBV12-3 or TRBV12-4; 9 positions match TRBD1. The CDR3 has 14 residues. With 6 bases clipped from V and 6 bases from J, the junction kept 6 bases outside the gene matches. CDR3 sequence (DNA): TGTGCCAGCAGGATGGGACAGGGCGGTCAGCCCCAGCATTTT. The encoded protein is CASRMGQGGQPQHF.

There are a few counts of this clonotype. CDR3 sequence: CASSSSGTHRGTQYF. CDR3 DNA sequence: TGTGCCAGCAGTTCCAGCGGGACCCACAGAGGGACCCAGTACTTC. This sequence joins TRBV27 and TRBJ2-5, with TRBD2 identical over 7 bases. V lost 4 bases and J lost 7; bases outside the gene matches: 12. Germline CDR1 MNHEY, CDR2 SMNVEV (reference sequence). The CDR3 covers 15 residues.

This clonotype has just a few counts. The chain joins TRBV9 to TRBJ2-2, with D perhaps TRBD2 (6 bases). Trimming shortened V by 4 bases and J by 4 bases, and 8 bases separated the two germline ends. The CDR3 contains 13 residues. Per the germline V gene, CDR1 is SGDLS and CDR2 is YYNGEE. The CDR3 DNA reads TGTGCCAGCAGCAGGAGGGTCACCGGGGAGCTGTTTTTT. The encoded protein is CASSRRVTGELFF.

This clonotype was seen a handful of times. The chain links TRBV5-1 to TRBJ2-5; 9 bases align to TRBD1. The ends lost 5 bases at V and 5 bases at J; junction bases unmatched: 7. Germline V gives CDR1 SGHRS, CDR2 YFSETQ. The CDR3 totals 14 residues. Written as DNA, the CDR3 is TGCGCCAGCAGGGGACAGGGAGTCCCCGAGACCCAGTACTTC. Translating gives CASRGQGVPETQYF.

The chain is built from TRBV28 and TRBJ1-5, with D unclear. This CDR3 spans 14 amino acids. Trimming left V 6 bases short and J 1 base short, with 10 bases between. Germline lookup yields CDR1 MDHEN and CDR2 SYDVKM. CDR3 coding DNA: TGTGCCAGCAGGCCCGGAAGGAGCAATCAGCCCCAGCATTTT. Amino acids: CASRPGRSNQPQHF.